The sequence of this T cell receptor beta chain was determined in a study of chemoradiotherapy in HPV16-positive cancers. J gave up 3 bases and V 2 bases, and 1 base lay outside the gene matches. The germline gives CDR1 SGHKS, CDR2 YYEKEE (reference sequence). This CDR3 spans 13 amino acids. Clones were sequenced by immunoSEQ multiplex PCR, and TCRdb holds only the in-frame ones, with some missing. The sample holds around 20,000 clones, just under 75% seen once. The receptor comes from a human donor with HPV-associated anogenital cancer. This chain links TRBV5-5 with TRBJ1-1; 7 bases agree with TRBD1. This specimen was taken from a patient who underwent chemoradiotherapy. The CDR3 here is CASSLQGHTEAFF. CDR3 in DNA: TGTGCCAGCAGCTTACAGGGGCACACTGAAGCTTTCTTT.